This section outlines one T cell receptor beta chain sequence together with its context. Its target is unknown. Vbeta (60) and Jbeta (13) primers were used in the PCR. Under the authors' procedure: Among the unique TCR beta chains that a later analysis counted, roughly 80 million in all, 10 million to 14 million were shared. The assay was immunoSEQ multiplex PCR, and TCRdb's table has in-frame clones only and misses some. V, J and clone size are taken as reported in that table, and D and trimming were inferred from the DNA itself. The listing contains under 200,000 clones. This record comes from a study of cytomegalovirus exposure and HLA in healthy donors. General study results and limits: With later analysis, a missense DCLRE1C variant became linked to TCR beta V- and J-gene trimming. Many donors shared some public TCRs, even though most TCR sequences were rare. In the analysis, some V segments, TRBV6-2 and TRBV6-3 included, were excluded as indistinguishable.

Germline assignment: CDR1 MNHEY and CDR2 SVGAGI. The CDR3 loop spans 14 amino acids. V trimming: 6 bases; J trimming: 6 bases; junction bases outside the gene matches: 4. The specimen was PBMCs. This TCR derives from a woman between 18 and 29 years old in good health and CMV-seropositive. This sequence joins TRBV6-5 and TRBJ2-2; TRBD1 agrees at 10 bases. This chain's CDR3 is CASSSGTGAGELFF. CDR3 nucleotide sequence: TGTGCCAGCAGCTCCGGGACAGGGGCCGGGGAGCTGTTTTTT.